These 30 T cell receptor beta chains share one sample of origin, sequenced in a study of T cells in Graves' hyperthyroidism and ophthalmopathy. RNA transcripts yielded amplified TCR beta CDR3 regions. HTBI primers were employed in a first-round RT-PCR of the TCR CDR3. TCRdb reprocessed the multiplex PCR reads with MiXCR, giving one entry per CDR3 protein. The sample holds under 350,000 distinct CDR3 sequences, about 18% seen once. Specimen: blood. The source of these receptors is a woman aged 55-70 years with Graves' ophthalmopathy.

This clonotype has a count of ten or more. The V and J genes are TRBV2 and TRBJ1-1; 7 bases map to TRBD1. Germline V gives CDR1 SNHLY, CDR2 FYNNEI. Unmatched junction bases numbered 6, after V lost 4 bases and J lost 7 bases. The CDR3 runs to 13 residues. For the CDR3, the DNA is TGTGCCAGCAGTGGACAGGGTTTGGGTGAAGCTTTCTTT. Its translation is CASSGQGLGEAFF.

This clonotype was observed at least ten times. This sequence joins TRBV11-1 and TRBJ2-5; no clear D. With 5 bases removed from V and 4 bases from J, the gap between germline ends came to 20 bases. The CDR3 has 16 amino acids. CDR1 is SGHAT, CDR2 FQDESV, per germline (reference sequence). CDR3 coding DNA: TGTGCCAGCAGCCTAGGGTCTGGCCCCGGTCTAGAGACCCAGTACTTC. Protein sequence: CASSLGSGPGLETQYF.

This clonotype turned up a few times. The chain recombines TRBV27 with TRBJ2-7; D may correspond to TRBD1 or TRBD2 (5 bases each). This CDR3 has 14 residues. Germline lookup yields CDR1 MNHEY and CDR2 SMNVEV (reference sequence). Trimming left V 6 bases short and J 0 bases short, with 12 bases between. CDR3 in amino acids: CASRDSGSSYEQYF. The CDR3, as DNA: TGTGCCAGCAGAGACAGTGGGAGCTCCTACGAGCAGTACTTC.

The chain recombines TRBV6-1 with TRBJ1-2, with 9 bases lining up with TRBD1. The CDR3 loop spans 13 amino acids. J was trimmed by 11 bases and V by 6 bases; bases with no gene match: 10. Germline V gene sequence: CDR1 MNHNS, CDR2 SASEGT. This chain's CDR3 is CASSRLEDRGYTF. The CDR3 DNA follows: TGTGCCAGCAGCCGACTCGAGGACAGGGGTTACACCTTC.

J is TRBJ2-1 and V is TRBV20-1; 11 bases agree with TRBD2. The V and J ends lost 6 bases and 9 bases, in that order; junction bases with no gene match: 10. Germline CDR1 reads DFQATT; CDR2 reads SNEGSKA (reference sequence). CDR3 length: 14 residues. CDR3 region: CSAIHSGRASEQFF. The CDR3 bases are TGCAGTGCCATCCATAGCGGGAGGGCCAGTGAGCAGTTCTTC.

With regard to this clonotype: A read error may be the cause here, since a much bigger clone is one base away. This rearrangement joins TRBV7-2 to TRBJ2-3; 13 positions agree with TRBD2. Per germline, CDR1 SGHTA and CDR2 FQGNSA. The CDR3 contains 20 residues. V gave up 5 bases and J gave up 6 bases; unmatched junction bases: 20. CDR3 nucleotide sequence: TGTGCCAGCAGCCCGCGAAGGTGGACTAGCGGGAGTTCAGTTTCCGATACGCAGTATTTT. As protein: CASSPRRWTSGSSVSDTQYF.

This clonotype was counted at least ten times. This chain links TRBV6-1 with TRBJ2-5; D is ambiguous. CDR1 MNHNS and CDR2 SASEGT come from the germline V gene. V was shortened by 5 bases and J by 4 bases, with 8 bases between the two germline ends. The CDR3 consists of 12 residues. In nucleotides, the CDR3 is TGTGCCAGCAGTCGGGTCGGAGAGACCCAGTACTTC. Translation gives CASSRVGETQYF.

This clonotype was recorded at least ten times. DNA of the CDR3: TGTGCCAGCAGCTTAGCGCCTCTGGGCCAGGTCCTCTACGAGCAGTACTTC. It codes for CASSLAPLGQVLYEQYF. The chain recombines TRBV7-9 with TRBJ2-7, with no clear D. V lost 0 bases, J lost 3 bases, and 18 bases lay in between. The CDR3 length is 17 residues. Germline V gene lookup returns CDR1 SEHNR and CDR2 FQNEAQ (reference sequence).

Points on this clonotype: At one end, the junction sequence differs from germline, possibly due to a read error. V and J are TRBV3-1 and TRBJ2-1; D might be TRBD2 (5 bases). The J call may be faulty, since TRBJ2-7 better matches the DNA end. The CDR3 is 16 amino acids. From germline, CDR1 is LGHDT and CDR2 YNNKEL (reference sequence). The chain's CDR3 is CARSQDPVGVRNEQYF. The CDR3 DNA follows: TGTGCCCGCAGCCAAGATCCGGTGGGAGTACGGAATGAGCAGTACTTC.

This clonotype was seen more than once but under ten times. This sequence joins TRBV7-3 and TRBJ2-5, with 8 bases aligning to TRBD2. After removal of 1 base from V and 3 bases from J, the junction contained 13 bases not matched to a gene. CDR3 length equals 18 residues. Germline assignment: CDR1 SGHTA and CDR2 FQGTGA. CDR3 protein: CASSLRPSRGLDKETQYF. The CDR3 coding sequence is TGTGCCAGCAGCTTAAGACCCTCAAGGGGACTAGATAAAGAGACCCAGTACTTC.

The chain uses TRBV7-9 and TRBJ2-5; D not resolved. V was shortened by 3 bases and J by 1 base, with 9 bases between the two germline ends. CDR1 and CDR2 (germline): SEHNR, FQNEAQ (reference sequence). This CDR3 has 14 residues. The CDR3 nucleotides are TGTGCCAGCAGCTTTTATACCCCCCAAGAGACCCAGTACTTC. As protein: CASSFYTPQETQYF.

In this sample, this clonotype turned up many times. The chain carries TRBV5-1 and TRBJ2-1, with D maybe TRBD2 (6 bases). CDR1 and CDR2 (germline): SGHRS, YFSETQ. The V and J ends lost 6 bases and 0 bases respectively, with 7 bases between them. There are 13 residues in the CDR3. The DNA for the CDR3 is TGCGCCAGCACGCGGGACTCCTACAATGAGCAGTTCTTC. It specifies CASTRDSYNEQFF.

This clonotype was observed a few times. This rearrangement joins TRBV9 to TRBJ2-5; 8 bases fit TRBD2. V trimming: 7 bases; J trimming: 4 bases; junction bases outside the gene matches: 6. This CDR3 is 13 amino acids long. CDR1 is SGDLS and CDR2 is YYNGEE in the germline V gene. CDR3 amino acids: CASSGGALETQYF. In nucleotides, the CDR3 is TGTGCCAGCTCCGGGGGGGCCTTAGAGACCCAGTACTTC.

Ten or more counts support this clonotype. The chain couples TRBV9 to TRBJ1-1; the match to TRBD1 covers 7 bases. This CDR3 contains 15 residues. V was clipped by 3 bases and J by 0 bases; unmatched bases: 5. The V gene's germline CDR1 is SGDLS and CDR2 YYNGEE. The CDR3: CASSATGTVNTEAFF. As DNA, the CDR3 is TGTGCCAGCAGCGCCACCGGGACAGTGAACACTGAAGCTTTCTTT.

This clonotype was picked up a small number of times. The CDR3 DNA follows: TGCAGTGCCCCCATCCTAGCAATCAATGAGCAGTTCTTC. It specifies CSAPILAINEQFF. The J gene is TRBJ2-1, the V gene TRBV20-1, with D possibly TRBD2 on 5 matching bases. The CDR3 has 13 amino acids. The germline gives CDR1 DFQATT, CDR2 SNEGSKA (reference sequence). V lost 6 bases to trimming and J lost 6 bases, with 15 bases between them.

This clonotype was detected ten times or more. The chain carries TRBV4-1 and TRBJ2-5; 7 bases match TRBD1. CDR1 and CDR2 from the germline V gene are MGHRA and YSYEKL. This CDR3 spans 16 amino acids. V shed 4 bases, J shed 4 bases, and the junction held 12 bases outside the gene matches. CDR3 nucleotides: TGCGCCAGCAGCCCTAGCAGGGGGATCGACGGAGAGACCCAGTACTTC. This sequence encodes CASSPSRGIDGETQYF.

The chain couples TRBV20-1 to TRBJ1-2; D remains unclear. Trimming removed 5 bases from V and 4 bases from J, with 17 bases in between. Germline values: CDR1 DFQATT, CDR2 SNEGSKA (reference sequence). The CDR3 is made up of 14 amino acids. CDR3: CSASSELAPYGYTF. DNA for the CDR3: TGCAGTGCTTCGTCTGAACTGGCTCCCTATGGCTACACCTTC.

This clonotype has a count of ten or more. The V call is TRBV6-2 or TRBV6-3, the J call TRBJ2-2, with 8 nucleotides matching TRBD1. Germline CDR1 is MNHEY and CDR2 is SVGEGT. The CDR3 spans 16 residues. V dropped 6 bases and J dropped 5; count of bases not matched to a gene: 11. CDR3 region: CASSRPGTGKTGELFF. The CDR3 bases are TGTGCCAGCAGCCGTCCCGGGACAGGAAAAACCGGGGAGCTGTTTTTT.

This clonotype was detected ten times or more. The rearrangement links TRBV28 to TRBJ2-7; 10 nucleotides match TRBD2. Trimming took 6 bases from V and 3 from J; bases not matched to a gene: 11. The germline gives CDR1 MDHEN, CDR2 SYDVKM. This CDR3 is built from 16 residues. CDR3 sequence: CASSSGSGLARYEQYF. For the CDR3, the DNA is TGTGCCAGCAGCTCAGGTTCGGGACTAGCGCGCTACGAGCAGTACTTC.

This clonotype has at least ten counts. J is TRBJ2-7 and V is TRBV5-1, with 9 bases aligning to TRBD1. Germline CDR1 is SGHRS and CDR2 is YFSETQ. The CDR3 consists of 15 residues. Trimming at V came to 4 bases and at J to 5 bases, leaving 10 bases not matched to a gene. CDR3 protein: CASSHDGQGYNEQYF. CDR3 bases: TGCGCCAGCAGCCACGACGGACAGGGGTACAACGAGCAGTACTTC.

The chain uses TRBV5-1 and TRBJ2-5, with 10 bases aligning to TRBD1. Unmatched junction bases numbered 5, after V lost 2 bases and J lost 4 bases. The CDR3 totals 15 residues. CDR1 SGHRS and CDR2 YFSETQ come from the germline V gene. The CDR3, as DNA: TGCGCCAGCAGCTTAAGGGACAGGGGATTAGAGACCCAGTACTTC. Translating it yields CASSLRDRGLETQYF. Variable domain in full (rest from reference TRBV5-1 and TRBJ2-5): KAGVTQTPRYLIKTRGQQVTLSCSPISGHRSVSWYQQTPGQGLQFLFEYFSETQRNKGNFPGRFSGRQFSNSRSEMNVSTLELGDSALYLCASSLRDRGLETQYFGPGTRLLVL.

The DNA for the CDR3 is TGTGCCAGCAACTATCGAGCACAGGGGGTAGGGGAGACCCAGTACTTC. Its protein product is CASNYRAQGVGETQYF. V usage is TRBV7-2 and J usage is TRBJ2-5, with 8 bases identical to TRBD1. This CDR3 has 16 amino acids. Germline V gives CDR1 SGHTA, CDR2 FQGNSA. The ends lost 7 bases at V and 5 bases at J; junction bases unmatched: 15.

This clonotype came up many times. The rearrangement links TRBV16 to TRBJ2-7, with D possibly matching TRBD2 (5 bases). The CDR3 runs to 14 residues. Germline V CDR1 and CDR2: KGHSY, FQNENV. Trimming cost V 2 bases and J 3 bases, with 11 bases left between them. CDR3 protein: CASSQGGSFYEQYF. As DNA, the CDR3 is TGTGCCAGCAGCCAAGGAGGCAGTTTCTACGAGCAGTACTTC.

This clonotype was seen repeatedly, ten times or more. The chain employs TRBV5-1 and TRBJ2-3; maybe TRBD2 (6 bases). Trimming removed 1 base from V and 2 bases from J, with 14 bases in between. Germline-derived CDR1 and CDR2 are SGHRS and YFSETQ. This CDR3 is 16 amino acids long. The CDR3 spells CASSLTGGAVTDTQYF. The DNA for the CDR3 is TGCGCCAGCAGCTTGACTGGCGGGGCCGTCACAGATACGCAGTATTTT.

This clonotype showed up many times. The chain joins TRBV28 to TRBJ2-7; D is perhaps TRBD1 or TRBD2 (7 bases each). There are 15 residues in the CDR3. Trimming cost V 4 bases and J 7 bases, with 20 bases left between them. Germline V lookup: CDR1 MDHEN, CDR2 SYDVKM. CDR3 DNA sequence: TGTGCCAGCAGTTCTGGGGGGGAGGGGGCGAGGGAGCAGTACTTC. Protein product: CASSSGGEGAREQYF.

For this clonotype: This may stem from a read error, because a much larger clone lies one nucleotide away. V usage is TRBV6-1 and J usage is TRBJ2-7; unclear D gene. The V gene lost 2 bases and the J gene lost 7 bases, with 9 bases spanning the gap. The CDR3 covers 12 residues. Germline V lookup: CDR1 MNHNS, CDR2 SASEGT. The CDR3 DNA reads TGTGCCAGCAGTGAATCAGTCGGAGAGCAGTACTTC. Residues: CASSESVGEQYF.

As for this clonotype: This may be a read error, as it is one base from a much larger clone. The V gene is TRBV6-2 or TRBV6-3, the J gene TRBJ2-3; the D is unclear. The tail of the sequence fits TRBJ1-5 better, so the J call may be wrong. Germline V gives CDR1 MNHEY, CDR2 SVGEGT. This CDR3 comprises 16 residues. The CDR3 loop is CASSYNLAGGEDTQHF. The CDR3, as DNA: TGTGCCAGCAGTTACAATCTAGCGGGAGGAGAAGATACGCAGCATTTT.

This clonotype occurred many times. This chain connects TRBV7-9 to TRBJ1-1; 9 nucleotides align to TRBD1. This CDR3 is 14 amino acids long. Looked up from germline, CDR1 is SEHNR and CDR2 is FQNEAQ (reference sequence). V dropped 5 bases and J dropped 7; count of bases not matched to a gene: 8. DNA for the CDR3: TGTGCCAGCAGCGATTCCAGGGGACAGGGTGAAGCTTTCTTT. It specifies CASSDSRGQGEAFF.

This clonotype was seen many times. One end of the junction fails to match germline, which may point to a read error. The V call is TRBV7-2, the J call TRBJ2-3; 7 bases agree with TRBD1. The germline CDR1 and CDR2 sequences are SGHTA and FQGNSA. This CDR3 is built from 15 residues. The CDR3 protein is CASSLEGGFTDTQYF. The CDR3, as DNA: TGTGCCAGCAGTTTAGAAGGGGGCTTCACAGATACGCAGTATTTT. The complete variable domain, with remaining parts taken from reference TRBV7-2 and TRBJ2-3, reads GAGVSQSPSNKVTEKGKDVELRCDPISGHTALYWYRQSLGQGLEFLIYFQGNSAPDKSGLPSDRFSAERTGGSVSTLTIQRTQQEDSAVYLCASSLEGGFTDTQYFGPGTRLTVL.

This clonotype was found many times. The chain has TRBV20-1 and TRBJ2-6, with D uncertain. V lost 5 bases and J 2 bases, leaving 7 bases between the germline ends. The CDR3 has 13 amino acids. Germline-derived CDR1 and CDR2 are DFQATT and SNEGSKA (reference sequence). The CDR3 DNA is TGCAGTGCTTACAGCACTGGGGCCAACGTCCTGACTTTC. Protein product: CSAYSTGANVLTF.